Each of the 9 T cell receptor beta chains below was sequenced from the same sample in a study of long-term antiretroviral therapy in people with HIV (dated by TCRdb to 2022 to 2024). The immunoSEQ hsTCRB v3.0 assay was used at survey level resolution for TRB variable region sequencing. TCRdb took this table from immuneACCESS and kept in-frame rearrangements with V and J called. Such tables lack part of the clones; where checked against another copy, unresolved V genes explain under half of the gap, and the rest is unexplained. The sample table holds about 25,000 clones, of which approximately 95% were seen once. The ten biggest clones cover 9.2% of the sample. The sequenced sample was unsorted PBMCs, obtained 7.6 years after starting antiretroviral therapy. These receptors were collected from a woman in her forties with HIV.

This chain uses TRBV7-9 with TRBJ1-5; 7 bases agree with TRBD1. CDR1 SEHNR and CDR2 FQNEAQ come from the germline V gene (reference sequence). V gave up 3 bases and J gave up 5 bases; unmatched junction bases: 4. The CDR3 is 14 residues long. The CDR3 DNA reads TGTGCCAGCAGCTTGCAGGGGGATGATCAGCCCCAGCATTTT. This sequence encodes CASSLQGDDQPQHF. Supplemented by reference TRBV7-9 and TRBJ1-5, the full variable domain reads DTGVSQNPRHKITKRGQNVTFRCDPISEHNRLYWYRQTLGQGPEFLTYFQNEAQLEKSRLLSDRFSAERPKGSFSTLEIQRTEQGDSAMYLCASSLQGDDQPQHFGDGTRLSIL.

CDR3 nucleotide sequence: TGTGCCAGCGGCAACGGGGACGTCCGGACCCAGTACTTC. This gives the protein CASGNGDVRTQYF. The rearrangement uses TRBV6-6 and TRBJ2-5, with D perhaps given as TRBD1 or TRBD2 (5 bases each). Looked up from germline, CDR1 is MNHNY and CDR2 is SVGAGI (reference sequence). The V and J ends lost 8 bases and 7 bases respectively, with 17 bases between them. The CDR3 sequence is 13 residues long.

This clone was seen a single time. The V call is TRBV5-1, the J call TRBJ1-1; D call uncertain. The CDR3 is made up of 15 amino acids. Germline V gene sequence: CDR1 SGHRS, CDR2 YFSETQ. The ends were cut back, 0 bases at V and 1 base at J, with 10 bases in the middle. The CDR3 here is CASSLAGIQNTEAFF. DNA for the CDR3: TGCGCCAGCAGCTTGGCGGGGATTCAGAACACTGAAGCTTTCTTT.

The chain links TRBV29-1 to TRBJ1-2; TRBD1 matches at 9 bases. From germline, CDR1 is SQVTM and CDR2 ANQGSEA. V trimming: 1 base; J trimming: 4 bases; junction bases outside the gene matches: 7. This CDR3 has 15 amino acids. The chain's CDR3 is CSVEGPGQGSYGYTF. Written as DNA, the CDR3 is TGCAGCGTTGAAGGCCCGGGACAGGGATCCTATGGCTACACCTTC. The full variable domain, rest sourced from reference TRBV29-1 and TRBJ1-2, is SAVISQKPSRDICQRGTSLTIQCQVDSQVTMMFWYRQQPGQSLTLIATANQGSEATYESGFVIDKFPISRPNLTFSTLTVSNMSPEDSSIYLCSVEGPGQGSYGYTFGSGTRLTVV.

The V call is TRBV5-1, the J call TRBJ1-2, with 10 bases lining up with TRBD1. The germline V gene has CDR1 SGHRS and CDR2 YFSETQ. The CDR3 is made up of 18 amino acids. V was clipped by 5 bases and J by 6 bases; unmatched bases: 19. The CDR3 region has the DNA TGCGCCAGCAGATTGACACCGGGACAGGGGTCCCTTAGCCATGGCTACACCTTC. Translated: CASRLTPGQGSLSHGYTF.

This chain joins TRBV7-9 and TRBJ2-2; 7 nucleotides align to TRBD2. The CDR3 sequence is 17 residues long. Per germline, CDR1 SEHNR and CDR2 FQNEAQ (reference sequence). Trimming took 4 bases from V and 1 from J; bases not matched to a gene: 9. The CDR3 loop reads CASSSGGGGGNTGELFF. In DNA form, the CDR3 reads TGTGCCAGCAGCTCCGGTGGCGGGGGAGGGAACACCGGGGAGCTGTTTTTT.

In DNA, the CDR3 is TGTGCCAGCAGCATAAGACAGGGGGGGACTGAAGCTTTCTTT. This encodes CASSIRQGGTEAFF. V gene TRBV7-8 combines with J gene TRBJ1-1, with TRBD1 matching 9 bases. The V gene end was trimmed by 5 bases and the J gene end by 5 bases; junction bases not matched to a gene: 6. The CDR3 covers 14 residues. Germline-derived CDR1 and CDR2 are SGHVS and FQNEAQ.

The rearrangement joins TRBV6-5 to TRBJ1-6; D uncertain. The CDR3 loop spans 14 amino acids. Trimming removed 5 bases at V and 11 bases at J, with 16 bases between. Germline V gene lookup returns CDR1 MNHEY and CDR2 SVGAGI. The CDR3 DNA is TGTGCCAGCAGTCGCTCCGGAGTTCGGACACCCCTCCACTTT. Amino acids: CASSRSGVRTPLHF.

The chain has TRBV7-2 and TRBJ1-6, with D possibly TRBD1 on 5 matching bases. CDR3 size: 16 residues. Per the germline V gene, CDR1 is SGHTA and CDR2 is FQGNSA. The germline V and J ends were trimmed by 5 bases and 14 bases, with 25 bases remaining between them. The DNA of the CDR3 is TGTGCCAGCAGCCGAGCTTCCGGGACGAATCTGGTGACCCTCCACTTT. As protein: CASSRASGTNLVTLHF.